These 7 T cell receptor beta chains originate from one sample sequenced in a study of patients and donors after allogeneic stem cell transplantation (TCRdb year 2020). Library generation was performed with RT-PCR. Sequencing was performed on a NextSeq 550. TCRdb passed the public sequencing reads through fastp at Q25 and MiXCR, retaining productive beta sequences. One record per CDR3 amino acid sequence lists the most common genes and DNA. The sample yields 30,000 to 40,000 distinct CDR3 sequences; around 33% were counted once. Approximately 82% of the sample is held by the ten biggest clonotypes. Sequenced material: blood, either unsorted or a sorted T cell fraction (not recorded which). These receptors were taken from a human donor who was either an allogeneic HSCT recipient or a stem cell or donor lymphocyte infusion donor (not recorded which). It is not recorded whose cells these are; they may come from a transplant donor.

The chain is built from TRBV7-2 and TRBJ1-2; D might be TRBD1 (6 bases). This CDR3 is built from 12 residues. The V end was cut by 3 bases, the J end by 8 bases, with 10 bases between. Germline loops: CDR1 SGHTA, CDR2 FQGNSA. In DNA form, the CDR3 reads TGTGCCAGCAGCTTCGGGGGCGCGGGCTACACCTTC. Protein: CASSFGGAGYTF. The entire variable domain, with the rest obtained from reference TRBV7-2 and TRBJ1-2, is as follows: GAGVSQSPSNKVTEKGKDVELRCDPISGHTALYWYRQSLGQGLEFLIYFQGNSAPDKSGLPSDRFSAERTGGSVSTLTIQRTQQEDSAVYLCASSFGGAGYTFGSGTRLTVV.

A note on this clonotype: A junction end diverges from the germline sequence, so it may reflect a read error. V is TRBV6-6 and J is TRBJ1-2; D is uncertain. CDR1 is MNHNY and CDR2 is SVGAGI in the germline V gene (reference sequence). CDR3 size: 13 residues. The chain's CDR3 is CASSDSRTDGYTF. The DNA for the CDR3 is TGTGCCAGCAGTGACTCCCGGACTGATGGCTACACCTTC.

This clonotype was seen a handful of times. The chain recombines TRBV28 with TRBJ1-6; 8 bases are a match to TRBD1. Germline V CDR1 and CDR2: MDHEN, SYDVKM. This CDR3 spans 12 amino acids. The V gene end was trimmed by 5 bases and the J gene end by 18 bases; junction bases not matched to a gene: 9. CDR3 sequence (DNA): TGTGCCAGCAGTCTCCGGGGGACAGGCCCCCACTTT. It encodes CASSLRGTGPHF.

The chain combines TRBV11-2 with TRBJ1-2, with D hard to call. CDR3 length: 15 residues. V was pared by 0 bases and J by 3 bases, with 11 bases between. The V gene's germline CDR1 is SGHAT and CDR2 FQNNGV. The CDR3 here is CASSLDTRRYYGYTF. The DNA for the CDR3 is TGTGCCAGCAGCTTAGATACTCGGCGTTACTATGGCTACACCTTC.

The chain employs TRBV27 and TRBJ1-6, with unresolved D. This CDR3 spans 13 amino acids. Trimming left V 6 bases short and J 7 bases short, with 10 bases between. The germline CDR1 and CDR2 sequences are MNHEY and SMNVEV (reference sequence). The CDR3 protein is CASSSLINSPLHF. DNA of the CDR3: TGTGCCAGCAGCAGCCTTATAAATTCACCCCTCCACTTT.

This clonotype was counted only a few times. The rearrangement links TRBV29-1 to TRBJ2-5; D unclear. The germline V gene encodes CDR1 SQVTM and CDR2 ANQGSEA. The CDR3 has 10 residues. The ends were cut back, 6 bases at V and 9 bases at J, with 11 bases in the middle. The CDR3, as DNA: TGCAGCGTCAAAACTGGGGCCCAGTACTTC. Translation: CSVKTGAQYF.

This clonotype has more than one count but fewer than ten. CDR3 sequence (DNA): TGCGCCAGCAGCTTGGCCCAGGTACGGGGCAATGAGCAGTTCTTC. Its protein product is CASSLAQVRGNEQFF. The chain joins TRBV5-1 to TRBJ2-1, with D maybe TRBD2 (5 bases). Germline V gives CDR1 SGHRS, CDR2 YFSETQ. V lost 0 bases and J 6 bases, leaving 13 bases between the germline ends. The CDR3 is 15 amino acids.